These 17 T cell receptor beta chains share one sample of origin, sequenced in a study of blood T cell repertoires in COVID-19. Assay: immunoSEQ multiplex PCR; the TCRdb copy retains only in-frame clones and omits some. The data contain 55,000 to 80,000 clones, roughly 89% of them singletons. Sequencing was carried out using peripheral blood. Every receptor here comes from a man older than 75 with acute or convalescent COVID-19.

The chain uses TRBV5-1 and TRBJ2-1, with D possibly being TRBD1 (6 bases). The CDR3 totals 16 residues. The ends were cut back, 4 bases at V and 1 base at J, with 15 bases in the middle. Germline CDR1 reads SGHRS; CDR2 reads YFSETQ. The CDR3 nucleotides read TGCGCCAGCAGCGCGACACAGGGTTATTCCTACAATGAGCAGTTCTTC. Protein sequence: CASSATQGYSYNEQFF.

The chain uses TRBV6-5 and TRBJ1-2; possibly TRBD1 for D (6 bases). This CDR3 region has 13 residues. The V end was cut by 5 bases, the J end by 4 bases, with 11 bases between. Germline V lookup: CDR1 MNHEY, CDR2 SVGAGI. The CDR3: CASSLQGFYGYTF. DNA for the CDR3: TGTGCCAGCAGTCTACAGGGATTCTATGGCTACACCTTC.

The chain is built from TRBV9 and TRBJ1-4; TRBD1 might be the D (6 bases). V was shortened by 2 bases and J by 5 bases, with 10 bases between the two germline ends. Germline CDR1 is SGDLS and CDR2 is YYNGEE. CDR3 size: 14 residues. The CDR3 here is CASSVAGGNEKLFF. CDR3 sequence (DNA): TGTGCCAGCAGCGTGGCGGGGGGCAATGAAAAACTGTTTTTT.

The V gene is TRBV30, the J gene TRBJ2-7; D is possibly TRBD2 (5 bases). V shed 4 bases and J shed 6 bases, with 19 bases lying between them. The V gene's germline CDR1 is GTSNPN and CDR2 SVGIG (reference sequence). CDR3 size: 14 residues. The CDR3 loop is CAWMFGLGAAEQYF. The CDR3 bases are TGTGCCTGGATGTTCGGTCTAGGAGCGGCCGAGCAGTACTTC.

V and J are TRBV5-1 and TRBJ2-5, with 8 bases that match TRBD2. The germline V gene has CDR1 SGHRS and CDR2 YFSETQ. CDR3 length: 15 amino acids. V was pared by 3 bases and J by 2 bases, with 6 bases of the junction left unmatched. CDR3 sequence (DNA): TGCGCCAGCAGCTCTGTGCCGGGAGGGCAAGAGACCCAGTACTTC. Translated, it gives CASSSVPGGQETQYF.

This clone was found once. The chain joins TRBV18 to TRBJ2-1; 12 positions match TRBD1. The CDR3 consists of 16 residues. Germline V CDR1 and CDR2: KGHSH, LQKENI. The V and J ends lost 4 bases and 8 bases, in that order; junction bases with no gene match: 9. The CDR3 DNA follows: TGTGCCAGCTCACTTTTGGGACAGGGGGCTTCGTATGAGCAGTTCTTC. This sequence encodes CASSLLGQGASYEQFF.

The chain couples TRBV6-1 to TRBJ1-5, with TRBD1 matching 7 bases. CDR1 MNHNS and CDR2 SASEGT come from the germline V gene. This CDR3 is 16 amino acids long. The V segment lost 1 base and the J segment 4 bases; nucleotides outside the gene matches: 7. The CDR3 region is CASSEGAGGWNQPQHF. CDR3 bases: TGTGCCAGCAGTGAAGGAGCAGGGGGATGGAATCAGCCCCAGCATTTT.

The chain carries TRBV30 and TRBJ2-7; 12 bases align to TRBD2. Losses at the gene ends were 0 bases for V and 6 bases for J; bases not matched to a gene: 0. The CDR3 contains 13 residues. Germline CDR1 reads GTSNPN; CDR2 reads SVGIG (reference sequence). The CDR3 DNA reads TGTGCCTGGAGTGTACTAGCGGGGGGCGAGCAGTACTTC. Encoded protein: CAWSVLAGGEQYF.

The rearrangement uses TRBV30 and TRBJ1-2, with D perhaps TRBD1 (6 bases). CDR3 length: 13 residues. Germline V lookup: CDR1 GTSNPN, CDR2 SVGIG (reference sequence). Trimming removed 0 bases from V and 7 bases from J, with 12 bases in between. CDR3 sequence (DNA): TGTGCCTGGAGTGTACGGGCAGGGGCTGGCTACACCTTC. As protein: CAWSVRAGAGYTF.

The J gene is TRBJ1-4, the V gene TRBV4-2; 9 bases match TRBD1. Germline values: CDR1 LGHNA, CDR2 YNFKEQ. The CDR3 consists of 15 residues. J gave up 9 bases and V 0 bases, and 5 bases lay outside the gene matches. The CDR3 nucleotides read TGTGCCAGCAGCCAAGATAGGGGGACAGGGAAAAAACTGTTTTTT. It translates to CASSQDRGTGKKLFF.

This clone has just one count. This chain connects TRBV27 to TRBJ1-4, with a weak D call TRBD1 (6 bases). Germline CDR1 and CDR2: MNHEY and SMNVEV (reference sequence). V dropped 6 bases and J dropped 8 bases, with 13 bases sitting between them. The CDR3 extends over 13 amino acids. The CDR3 is CASSHRESEKLFF. CDR3 DNA sequence: TGTGCCAGCAGCCACAGGGAGAGCGAAAAACTGTTTTTT.

This clone has more than one count but fewer than ten. The J gene is TRBJ2-7, the V gene TRBV6-2 or TRBV6-3; 8 bases agree with TRBD1. Germline trimming cut 4 bases from V and 7 bases from J; bases unmatched to any gene: 6. Per the germline V gene, CDR1 is MNHEY and CDR2 is SVGEGT. The CDR3 totals 13 residues. In DNA form, the CDR3 reads TGTGCCAGCAGTTCAGGGGGCGCAGGTGAGCAGTACTTC. This translates into CASSSGGAGEQYF.

The chain couples TRBV7-9 to TRBJ2-1, with TRBD2 as a possible D gene (5 bases). The CDR3 runs 14 residues. The V end was cut by 5 bases, the J end by 2 bases, with 10 bases between. Germline V gene lookup returns CDR1 SEHNR and CDR2 FQNEAQ (reference sequence). In nucleotides, the CDR3 is TGTGCCAGCAGCCTAGACGGGGCCTACAATGAGCAGTTCTTC. Translated, it gives CASSLDGAYNEQFF.

The chain carries TRBV9 and TRBJ1-6; D call uncertain. The CDR3 is made up of 15 amino acids. The germline CDR1 and CDR2 sequences are SGDLS and YYNGEE. Trimming took off 0 bases at V and 11 bases at J, with 15 bases between the two ends. CDR3 region: CASSVDLLPSTPLHF. Here the CDR3 DNA reads TGTGCCAGCAGCGTAGATCTGCTACCCTCCACACCCCTCCACTTT.

The chain employs TRBV6-5 and TRBJ1-1; D gene unclear. The length of the CDR3 is 14 residues. CDR1 and CDR2 from the germline V gene are MNHEY and SVGAGI. Between the trimmed V and J ends, which lost 6 bases and 0 bases, there was a span of 11 bases. The CDR3 DNA reads as TGTGCCAGCAGCCGACCAGGCTTGAACACTGAAGCTTTCTTT. Encoded protein: CASSRPGLNTEAFF.

This chain joins TRBV11-3 and TRBJ2-1; 10 positions match TRBD1. The CDR3 covers 16 residues. V lost 3 bases and J lost 8; bases outside the gene matches: 10. Germline V gene sequence: CDR1 SGHNT, CDR2 YENEEA. As DNA, the CDR3 is TGTGCCAGCAGCTTGTCGACAGGGGGCCTTATTGATGAGCAGTTCTTC. This translates into CASSLSTGGLIDEQFF.

As DNA, the CDR3 is TGTGCCAGCAGCTCAATAGACAGGGGGCCCTATGGCTACACCTTC. It codes for CASSSIDRGPYGYTF. The rearrangement uses TRBV5-4 and TRBJ1-2, with 10 bases matching TRBD1. V shed 3 bases and J 4 bases; nucleotides not matched to a gene: 6. Germline assignment: CDR1 SGHNT and CDR2 YYREEE (reference sequence). This CDR3 is 15 amino acids long.